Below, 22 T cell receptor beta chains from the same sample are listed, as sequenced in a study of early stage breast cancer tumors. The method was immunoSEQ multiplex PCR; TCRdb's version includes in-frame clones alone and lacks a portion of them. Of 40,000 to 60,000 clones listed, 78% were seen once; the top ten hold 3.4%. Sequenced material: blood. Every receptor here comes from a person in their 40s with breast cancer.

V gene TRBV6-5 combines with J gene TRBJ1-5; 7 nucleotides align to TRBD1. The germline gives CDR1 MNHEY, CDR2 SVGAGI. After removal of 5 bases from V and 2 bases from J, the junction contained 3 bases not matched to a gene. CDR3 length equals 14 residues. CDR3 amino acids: CASSIGTGNQPQHF. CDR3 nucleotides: TGTGCCAGCAGTATTGGGACAGGCAATCAGCCCCAGCATTTT.

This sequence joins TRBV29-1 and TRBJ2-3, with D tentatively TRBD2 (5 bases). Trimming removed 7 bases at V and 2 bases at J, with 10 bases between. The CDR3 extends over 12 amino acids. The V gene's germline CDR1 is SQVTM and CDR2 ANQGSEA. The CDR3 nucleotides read TGCAGCGCTCGGGGTTTCACAGATACGCAGTATTTT. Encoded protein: CSARGFTDTQYF.

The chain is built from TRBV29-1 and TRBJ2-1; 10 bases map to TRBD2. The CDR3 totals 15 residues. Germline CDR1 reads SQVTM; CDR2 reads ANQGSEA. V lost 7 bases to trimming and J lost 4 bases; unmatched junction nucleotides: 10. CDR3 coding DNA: TGCAGCGCTTTCAGCGGGAGGGAGAGATACAATGAGCAGTTCTTC. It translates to CSAFSGRERYNEQFF.

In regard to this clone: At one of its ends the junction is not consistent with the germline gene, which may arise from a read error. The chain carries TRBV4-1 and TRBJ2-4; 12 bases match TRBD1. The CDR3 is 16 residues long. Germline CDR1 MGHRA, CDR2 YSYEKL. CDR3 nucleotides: TGCGCCAGCAGCCACCCCCCGGGACAGGGGGCAACGAAGACTATCTTC. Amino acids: CASSHPPGQGATKTIF.

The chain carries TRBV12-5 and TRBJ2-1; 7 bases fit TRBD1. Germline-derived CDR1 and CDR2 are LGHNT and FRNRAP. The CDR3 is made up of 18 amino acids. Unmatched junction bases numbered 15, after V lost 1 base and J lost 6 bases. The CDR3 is CASGLEMSAAGGSNEQFF. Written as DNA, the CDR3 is TGTGCTAGTGGTTTGGAGATGTCTGCGGCAGGGGGTTCCAATGAGCAGTTCTTC.

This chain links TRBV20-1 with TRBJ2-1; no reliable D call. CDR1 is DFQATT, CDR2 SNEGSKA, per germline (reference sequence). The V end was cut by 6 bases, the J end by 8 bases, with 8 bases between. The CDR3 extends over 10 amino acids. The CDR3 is CSAVDYEQFF. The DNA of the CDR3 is TGCAGTGCCGTAGACTATGAGCAGTTCTTC.

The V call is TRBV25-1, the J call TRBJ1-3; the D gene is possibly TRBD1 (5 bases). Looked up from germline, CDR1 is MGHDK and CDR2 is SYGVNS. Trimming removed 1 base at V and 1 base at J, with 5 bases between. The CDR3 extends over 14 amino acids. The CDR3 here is CASSESGSGNTIYF. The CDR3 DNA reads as TGTGCCAGCAGTGAATCAGGGTCTGGAAACACCATATATTTT.

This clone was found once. Here the CDR3 DNA reads TGTGCCAGTAGTATCCCGGGACCGGGCACGGAGACCCAGTACTTC. Residues: CASSIPGPGTETQYF. The chain carries TRBV19 and TRBJ2-5, with D perhaps being TRBD1 or TRBD2 (5 bases each). In germline, CDR1 is LNHDA, CDR2 SQIVND (reference sequence). The germline V and J ends were trimmed by 3 bases and 5 bases, with 16 bases remaining between them. There are 15 residues in the CDR3.

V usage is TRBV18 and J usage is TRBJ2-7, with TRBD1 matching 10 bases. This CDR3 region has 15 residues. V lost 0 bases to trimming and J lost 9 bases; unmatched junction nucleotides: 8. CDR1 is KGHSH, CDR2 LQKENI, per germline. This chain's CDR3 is CASSPPADRGVVQYF. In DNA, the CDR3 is TGTGCCAGCTCACCACCTGCGGACAGGGGGGTGGTGCAGTACTTC. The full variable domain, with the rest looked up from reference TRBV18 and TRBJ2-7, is NAGVMQNPRHLVRRRGQEARLRCSPMKGHSHVYWYRQLPEEGLKFMVYLQKENIIDESGMPKERFSAEFPKEGPSILRIQQVVRGDSAAYFCASSPPADRGVVQYFGPGTRLTVT.

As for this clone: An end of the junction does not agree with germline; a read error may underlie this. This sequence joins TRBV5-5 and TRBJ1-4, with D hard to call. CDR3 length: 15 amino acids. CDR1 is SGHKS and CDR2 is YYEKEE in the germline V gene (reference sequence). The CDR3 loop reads CAGSLAVGRDEKLFF. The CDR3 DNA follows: TGTGCCGGCAGCTTGGCCGTCGGACGGGATGAAAAACTGTTTTTT.

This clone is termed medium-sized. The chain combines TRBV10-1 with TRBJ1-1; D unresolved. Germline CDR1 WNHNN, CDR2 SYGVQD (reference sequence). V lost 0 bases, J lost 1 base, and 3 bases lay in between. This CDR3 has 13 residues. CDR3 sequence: CASSESANTEAFF. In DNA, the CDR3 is TGCGCCAGCAGTGAGTCGGCGAACACTGAAGCTTTCTTT.

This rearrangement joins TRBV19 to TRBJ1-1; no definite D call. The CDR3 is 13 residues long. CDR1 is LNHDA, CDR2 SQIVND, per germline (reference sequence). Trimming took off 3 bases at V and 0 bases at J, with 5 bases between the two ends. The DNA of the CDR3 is TGTGCCAGTAGTATGTGGCTGAACACTGAAGCTTTCTTT. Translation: CASSMWLNTEAFF.

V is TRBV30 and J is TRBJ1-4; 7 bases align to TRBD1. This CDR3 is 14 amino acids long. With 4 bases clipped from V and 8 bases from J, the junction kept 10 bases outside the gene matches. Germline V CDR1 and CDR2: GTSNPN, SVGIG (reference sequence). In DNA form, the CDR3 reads TGTGCCTGGAATACAGGGGCATGGGGGGAAAAACTGTTTTTT. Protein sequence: CAWNTGAWGEKLFF.

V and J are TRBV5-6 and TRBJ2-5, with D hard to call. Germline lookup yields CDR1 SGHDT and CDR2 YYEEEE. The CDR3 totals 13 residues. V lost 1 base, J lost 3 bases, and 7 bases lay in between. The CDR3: CASSLFMEETQYF. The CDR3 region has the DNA TGTGCCAGCAGCTTGTTTATGGAAGAGACCCAGTACTTC.

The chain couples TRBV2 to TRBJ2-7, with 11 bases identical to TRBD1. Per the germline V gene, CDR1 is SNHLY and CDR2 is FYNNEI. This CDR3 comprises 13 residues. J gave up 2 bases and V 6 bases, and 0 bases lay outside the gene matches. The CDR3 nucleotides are TGTGCCAGCAGGGACAGGGGGCCCTACGAGCAGTACTTC. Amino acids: CASRDRGPYEQYF.

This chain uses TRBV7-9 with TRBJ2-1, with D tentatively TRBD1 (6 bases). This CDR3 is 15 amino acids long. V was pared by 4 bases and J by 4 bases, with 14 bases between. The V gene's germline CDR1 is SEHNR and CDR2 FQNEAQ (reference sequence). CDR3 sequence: CASSSRQGTYNEQFF. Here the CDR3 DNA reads TGTGCCAGCAGCTCCCGGCAGGGGACGTACAATGAGCAGTTCTTC.

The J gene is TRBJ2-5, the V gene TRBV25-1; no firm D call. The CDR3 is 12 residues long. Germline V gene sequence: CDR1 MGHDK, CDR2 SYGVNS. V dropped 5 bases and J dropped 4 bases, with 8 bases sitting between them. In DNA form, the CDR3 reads TGTGCCAGCAGTACCATGGTAGAGACCCAGTACTTC. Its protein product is CASSTMVETQYF.

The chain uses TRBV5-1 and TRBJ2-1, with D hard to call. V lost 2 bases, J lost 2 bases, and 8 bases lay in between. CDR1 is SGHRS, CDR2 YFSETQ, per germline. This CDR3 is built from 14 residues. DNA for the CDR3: TGCGCCAGCAGCTTCGCAACAGCCTACAATGAGCAGTTCTTC. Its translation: CASSFATAYNEQFF.

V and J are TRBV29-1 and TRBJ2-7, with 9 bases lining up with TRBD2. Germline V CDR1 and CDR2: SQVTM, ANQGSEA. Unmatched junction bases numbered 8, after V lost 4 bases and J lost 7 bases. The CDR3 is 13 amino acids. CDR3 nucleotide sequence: TGCAGCGTTGGTGGAGCGGGAGGCCCAGAGCAGTACTTC. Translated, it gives CSVGGAGGPEQYF.

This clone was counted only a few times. For the CDR3, the DNA is TGTGCCAGCAGCTTAAACAGGGCGAACACTGAAGCTTTCTTT. As protein: CASSLNRANTEAFF. The chain employs TRBV11-2 and TRBJ1-1; D is possibly TRBD1 (6 bases). V was cut by 2 bases and J by 1 base, with 8 bases left in between. The CDR3 length is 14 residues. CDR1 SGHAT and CDR2 FQNNGV come from the germline V gene. The complete variable domain, with remaining parts taken from reference TRBV11-2 and TRBJ1-1, reads EAGVAQSPRYKIIEKRQSVAFWCNPISGHATLYWYQQILGQGPKLLIQFQNNGVVDDSQLPKDRFSAERLKGVDSTLKIQPAKLEDSAVYLCASSLNRANTEAFFGQGTRLTVV.

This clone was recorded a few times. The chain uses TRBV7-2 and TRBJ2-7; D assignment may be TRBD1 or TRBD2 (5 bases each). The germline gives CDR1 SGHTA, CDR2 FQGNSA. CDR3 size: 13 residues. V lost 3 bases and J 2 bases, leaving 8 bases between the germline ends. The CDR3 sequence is CASSLGRTYEQYF. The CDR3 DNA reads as TGTGCCAGCAGCTTGGGACGGACCTACGAGCAGTACTTC.

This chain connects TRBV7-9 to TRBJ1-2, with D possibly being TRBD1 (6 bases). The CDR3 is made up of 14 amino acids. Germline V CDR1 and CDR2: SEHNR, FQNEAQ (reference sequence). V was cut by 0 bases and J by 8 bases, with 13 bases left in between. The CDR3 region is CASSLATGHYGYTF. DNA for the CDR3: TGTGCCAGCAGCTTAGCTACAGGGCATTACGGCTACACCTTC. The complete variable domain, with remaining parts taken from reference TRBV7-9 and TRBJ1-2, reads DTGVSQNPRHKITKRGQNVTFRCDPISEHNRLYWYRQTLGQGPEFLTYFQNEAQLEKSRLLSDRFSAERPKGSFSTLEIQRTEQGDSAMYLCASSLATGHYGYTFGSGTRLTVV.